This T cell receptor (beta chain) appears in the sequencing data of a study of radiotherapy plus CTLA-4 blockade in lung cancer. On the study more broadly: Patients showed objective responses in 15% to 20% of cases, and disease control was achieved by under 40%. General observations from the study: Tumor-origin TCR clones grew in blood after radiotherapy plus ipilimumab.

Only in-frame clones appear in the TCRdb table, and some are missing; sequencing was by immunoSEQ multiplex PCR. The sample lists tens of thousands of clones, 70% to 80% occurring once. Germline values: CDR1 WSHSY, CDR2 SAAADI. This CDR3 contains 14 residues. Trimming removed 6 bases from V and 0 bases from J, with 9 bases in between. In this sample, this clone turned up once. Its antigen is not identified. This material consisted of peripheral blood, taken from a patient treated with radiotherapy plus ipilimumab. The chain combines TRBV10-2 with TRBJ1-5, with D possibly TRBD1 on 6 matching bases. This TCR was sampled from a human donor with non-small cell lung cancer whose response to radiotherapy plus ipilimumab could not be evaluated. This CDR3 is CASRGQYSNQPQHF. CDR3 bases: TGCGCCAGCAGAGGACAGTATAGCAATCAGCCCCAGCATTTT.